This is a list of T cell receptor beta chains from one sample in a study of blood T cell repertoires in COVID-19. Profiled with immunoSEQ multiplex PCR; TCRdb holds only in-frame clones, not every one. Of over 50,000 clones listed, 80% to 85% are singletons. Input material: peripheral blood. These receptors were taken from a man at least 80 years old with acute or convalescent COVID-19. Each CDR3 is given with its conserved first and last residue. A D gene is named only where the DNA matches it firmly. The size entry is marked missing in some rows and otherwise reads once, few, many or a size class.

TRBJ2-1,TRBV3-1/TRBV3-2,TRBD1,-,TGTGCCAGCAGCCAAGATTTGGGGACAGGGACGAATGAGCAGTTCTTC,CASSQDLGTGTNEQFF
TRBJ2-1,TRBV11-3,TRBD2,-,TGTGCCAGCAGCCGGGAGGCCGGTGGGTACAATGAGCAGTTCTTC,CASSREAGGYNEQFF
TRBJ2-4,TRBV28,TRBD1,-,TGTGCCAGCAGCCCGGGGACAGGGAATTTCAAAAACATTCAGTACTTC,CASSPGTGNFKNIQYF
TRBJ1-1,TRBV7-6,TRBD1,-,TGTGCCAGCAGTCTTTCCCGGGACAGAGAAGCTTTCTTT,CASSLSRDREAFF
TRBJ2-2,TRBV2,-,-,TGTGCCAGCAGGTTCATAGCGTTCGGCGGGGAGCTGTTTTTT,CASRFIAFGGELFF
TRBJ2-5,TRBV6-2/TRBV6-3,-,-,TGTGCCAGCAGTCCCGGGGGGACCCAGTACTTC,CASSPGGTQYF
TRBJ2-2,TRBV4-2,-,-,TGTGCCAGCAGCCCCCTGGGGCAGGGGTACACCGGGGAGCTGTTTTTT,CASSPLGQGYTGELFF
TRBJ2-3,TRBV7-3,TRBD2,-,TGTGCCAGCTCTGGGACTAGCGCAGCAGATACGCAGTATTTT,CASSGTSAADTQYF
TRBJ1-5,TRBV5-6,-,-,TGTGCCAGCAGTGATAGTCCGGGGAGCAATCAGCCCCAGCATTTT,CASSDSPGSNQPQHF
TRBJ2-5,TRBV28,-,few,TGTGCCAGCACTGAGTCAGAGACCCAGTACTTC,CASTESETQYF
TRBJ2-2,TRBV19,TRBD1,-,TGTGCCAGTAGTAAAGCGGCAGGGGGCAGGATCGGGGAGCTGTTTTTT,CASSKAAGGRIGELFF
TRBJ1-2,TRBV30,TRBD1,-,TGTGCCTGGAGCGGACAGGCGACCTATGGCTACACCTTC,CAWSGQATYGYTF
TRBJ2-2,TRBV15,-,-,TGTGCCACCAGCAGAGATGTATCCGGGAGCTTGTCCGGGGAGCTGTTTTTT,CATSRDVSGSLSGELFF
TRBJ2-7,TRBV5-1,TRBD2,few,TGCGCCAGCAGCTTAGGTATAGCGGGGGCCCTTTACGAGCAGTACTTC,CASSLGIAGALYEQYF
TRBJ1-1,TRBV27,TRBD1,once,TGTGCCAGCAGTTTCCGCGACAGGGGCTTTGAAGCTTTCTTT,CASSFRDRGFEAFF
TRBJ2-1,TRBV10-3,TRBD2,once,TGTGCCATCAGTGCCGGACTAGACGGGAATGAGCAGTTCTTC,CAISAGLDGNEQFF
TRBJ2-2,TRBV5-1,TRBD1,-,TGCGCCAGCAGCTTGTCAGGACAGGGATCAACCGGGGAGCTGTTTTTT,CASSLSGQGSTGELFF
TRBJ2-7,TRBV29-1,-,-,TGCAGCGTTGAGGACGGACAGGGAGGGTACGAGCAGTACTTC,CSVEDGQGGYEQYF
TRBJ2-3,TRBV27,TRBD1,-,TGTGCCAGCAGTTTAGGGACAGGTTTGGGAGATACGCAGTATTTT,CASSLGTGLGDTQYF
TRBJ2-2,TRBV6-5,-,-,TGTGCCAGCAGTTACCTGGGGCCGAACACCGGGGAGCTGTTTTTT,CASSYLGPNTGELFF
TRBJ1-1,TRBV9,-,-,TGTGCCAGCAGCGTAGATCCAACAGACACTGAAGCTTTCTTT,CASSVDPTDTEAFF
TRBJ2-3,TRBV4-2,-,-,TGTGCCAGCAGCCAAGATCAGGGACTCCCTGGCGCAGATACGCAGTATTTT,CASSQDQGLPGADTQYF
TRBJ2-7,TRBV28,TRBD2,-,TGTGCCAGCAGTTTTTCGACTAGCCGCGAGCAGTACTTC,CASSFSTSREQYF
TRBJ2-1,TRBV20-1,-,-,TGCAGTGCTAGAGCTGTGTCTAAGTTCTTC,CSARAVSKFF
TRBJ1-2,TRBV20-1,TRBD1,-,TGCAGTGCTAGTAGGACAGGGGGGCATGGCTACACCTTC,CSASRTGGHGYTF
TRBJ2-4,TRBV3-1/TRBV3-2,TRBD2,-,TGTGCCAGCAGCCAACGCGGGAGCCTCGTAAACATTCAGTACTTC,CASSQRGSLVNIQYF
TRBJ2-3,TRBV19,TRBD2,-,TGTGCCAGTAGTCGACTAGCGGGGAAAGATACGCAGTATTTT,CASSRLAGKDTQYF
TRBJ1-2,TRBV7-9,-,-,TGTGCCAGCAGCCCGTACCGGAGTGTTAACTATGGCTACACCTTC,CASSPYRSVNYGYTF
TRBJ1-2,TRBV6-6,TRBD1,-,TGTGCCAGCAGTTATAAAGGCGGACAGGGTGGAGGCTACACCTTC,CASSYKGGQGGGYTF
TRBJ1-6,TRBV19,-,-,TGTGCCAGTAGTGGAAACAGGGAGCGGTCACCCCTCCACTTT,CASSGNRERSPLHF
TRBJ1-5,TRBV27,TRBD1,-,TGTGCCAGCAGTCCGGACAGGGGAGAGCAGCCCCAGCATTTT,CASSPDRGEQPQHF
TRBJ1-5,TRBV30,-,-,TGTGCCTGGAGTCCACCTACCTCCTCTCCACGGTCCAATCAGCCCCAGCATTTT,CAWSPPTSSPRSNQPQHF
TRBJ1-1,TRBV4-1,-,-,TGCGCCAGCGGGGGGTTAGGGAACACTGAAGCTTTCTTT,CASGGLGNTEAFF
TRBJ2-1,TRBV6-7,TRBD1,-,TGTGCCAGCAGTTACCCCGGACAGGGGGCTTCCAATGAGCAGTTCTTC,CASSYPGQGASNEQFF
TRBJ2-3,TRBV24-1,-,-,TGTGCCACCAGTGGAACTTCCACTAGCACAGATACGCAGTATTTT,CATSGTSTSTDTQYF
TRBJ2-7,TRBV7-6,TRBD1,-,TGTGCCAGCAGCCCTGGACAGGGAAACGAGCAGTACTTC,CASSPGQGNEQYF
TRBJ2-5,TRBV30,-,-,TGTGCCTGGAGTGTACCCCGACAGGGAGGAGAGACCCAGTACTTC,CAWSVPRQGGETQYF
TRBJ2-1,TRBV2,-,-,TGTGCCAGCAGTGAAGTTGTTAGCGGAGTTTACAATGAGCAGTTCTTC,CASSEVVSGVYNEQFF
TRBJ2-3,TRBV5-8,-,-,TGTGCCAGCAGAAATAGCGGCACAGATACGCAGTATTTT,CASRNSGTDTQYF
TRBJ2-3,TRBV15,TRBD2,-,TGTGCCACCAGCACGGATCTGGGACTAGCGGCGGACACAGATACGCAGTATTTT,CATSTDLGLAADTDTQYF
TRBJ2-6,TRBV7-2,-,-,TGTGCCAGCAGCTCGACAGGTTCTGGGGCCAACGTCCTGACTTTC,CASSSTGSGANVLTF
TRBJ2-7,TRBV9,-,-,TGTGCCAGCACTCTAGCGAAATCAATGAGGGAGCAGTACTTC,CASTLAKSMREQYF
TRBJ2-5,TRBV12-3/TRBV12-4,-,-,TGTGCCAGCAGGCGGCAACAAGAGACCCAGTACTTC,CASRRQQETQYF
TRBJ1-1,TRBV4-1,-,few,TGCGCCAGCAGCCAAATCTGGGGGCGGCGAGCCACTGAAGCTTTCTTT,CASSQIWGRRATEAFF
TRBJ2-5,TRBV7-9,TRBD2,once,TGTGCCAGCAGCTTAACGGGAGGGTATGGAGAGACCCAGTACTTC,CASSLTGGYGETQYF
TRBJ2-2,TRBV5-4,-,-,TGTGCCAGCAGCTTGGAACCGACAGTTAACACCGGGGAGCTGTTTTTT,CASSLEPTVNTGELFF
TRBJ2-5,TRBV7-2,-,-,TGTGCCAGCAGCTTAGGGGGACATCCGGATCAAGAGACCCAGTACTTC,CASSLGGHPDQETQYF
TRBJ2-3,TRBV3-1/TRBV3-2,TRBD2,-,TGTGCCAGCAGCCCCTTAGGCGGGGGGCTAACAGATACGCAGTATTTT,CASSPLGGGLTDTQYF
TRBJ1-1,TRBV18,-,-,TGTGCCAGCTTAGCGGACGGTGAAGCTTTCTTT,CASLADGEAFF
TRBJ2-2,TRBV9,TRBD2,-,TGTGCCAGCAGTCACAACATAGCGGGGGGCACCGGGGAGCTGTTTTTT,CASSHNIAGGTGELFF